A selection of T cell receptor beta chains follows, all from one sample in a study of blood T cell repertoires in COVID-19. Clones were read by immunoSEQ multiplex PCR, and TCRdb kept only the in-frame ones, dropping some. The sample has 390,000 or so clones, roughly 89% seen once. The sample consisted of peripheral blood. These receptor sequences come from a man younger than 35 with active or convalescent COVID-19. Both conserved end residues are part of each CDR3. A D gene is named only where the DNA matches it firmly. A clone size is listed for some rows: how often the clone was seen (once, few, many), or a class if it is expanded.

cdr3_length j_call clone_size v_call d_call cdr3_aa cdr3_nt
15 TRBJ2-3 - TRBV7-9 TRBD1 CASSLWTGRTDTQYF TGTGCCAGCAGCTTATGGACAGGGCGTACAGATACGCAGTATTTT
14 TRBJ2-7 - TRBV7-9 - CASSLVGATYEQYF TGTGCCAGCAGCTTAGTTGGAGCAACCTACGAGCAGTACTTC
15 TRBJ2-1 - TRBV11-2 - CASSPPGGAVREQFF TGTGCCAGCAGCCCCCCCGGGGGAGCCGTAAGGGAGCAGTTCTTC
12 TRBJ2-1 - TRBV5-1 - CASSISRDEQFF TGCGCCAGCAGCATCTCGCGGGATGAGCAGTTCTTC
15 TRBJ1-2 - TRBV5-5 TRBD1 CASSLAPGTGNGYTF TGTGCCAGCAGCTTGGCTCCCGGGACAGGGAATGGCTACACCTTC
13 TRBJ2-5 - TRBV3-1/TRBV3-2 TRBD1 CASSQDPDRAGDF TGTGCCAGCAGCCAAGATCCGGACAGGGCCGGGGACTTC
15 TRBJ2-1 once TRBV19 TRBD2 CASAGGAPSYNEQFF TGTGCCAGCGCCGGGGGGGCTCCGTCCTACAATGAGCAGTTCTTC
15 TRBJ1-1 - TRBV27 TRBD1 CASSPLKQGATEAFF TGTGCCAGCAGCCCGCTAAAACAGGGGGCCACTGAAGCTTTCTTT
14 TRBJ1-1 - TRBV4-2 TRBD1 CASSLTGGETEAFF TGTGCCAGCAGCTTAACAGGGGGCGAAACTGAAGCTTTCTTT
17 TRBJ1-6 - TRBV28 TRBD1 CASRNFPGQGLNSPLHF TGTGCCAGCAGAAATTTCCCGGGACAGGGTCTTAATTCACCCCTCCACTTT
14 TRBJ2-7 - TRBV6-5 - CASRNYPGLYEQYF TGTGCCAGCAGAAACTACCCTGGACTCTACGAGCAGTACTTC
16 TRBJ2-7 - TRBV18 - CASSPPMRGRLYEQYF TGTGCCAGCTCACCACCCATGAGGGGGAGACTATACGAGCAGTACTTC
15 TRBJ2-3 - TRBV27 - CASSLSVTLTDTQYF TGTGCCAGCAGTTTATCTGTGACTCTCACAGATACGCAGTATTTT
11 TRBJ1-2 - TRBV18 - CASSPGLGYTF TGTGCCAGCTCACCAGGGCTTGGCTACACCTTC
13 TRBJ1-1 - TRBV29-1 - CSVERGSNTEAFF TGCAGCGTTGAGCGGGGGTCGAACACTGAAGCTTTCTTT
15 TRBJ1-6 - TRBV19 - CASSNAGNRNSPLHF TGTGCCAGTAGTAACGCCGGGAATCGTAATTCACCCCTCCACTTT
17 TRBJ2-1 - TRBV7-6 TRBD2 CASSPGAGGVTYNEQFF TGTGCCAGCAGCCCAGGGGCCGGGGGGGTCACCTACAATGAGCAGTTCTTC
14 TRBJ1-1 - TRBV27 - CASSFRGGNTEAFF TGTGCCAGCAGTTTTCGGGGAGGGAACACTGAAGCTTTCTTT
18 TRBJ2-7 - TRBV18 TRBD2 CASSPPRGLAAPAYEQYF TGTGCCAGCTCACCACCGCGAGGACTAGCGGCCCCCGCGTACGAGCAGTACTTC
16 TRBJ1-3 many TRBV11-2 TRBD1 CASSPGGQGTGNTIYF TGTGCCAGCAGCCCCGGAGGACAGGGGACTGGAAACACCATATATTTT
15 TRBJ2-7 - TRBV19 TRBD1 CASSMTGQGFDEQYF TGTGCCAGTAGTATGACGGGACAGGGTTTCGACGAGCAGTACTTC
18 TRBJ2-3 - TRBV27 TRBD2 CASSLWGLGMFGTDTQYF TGTGCCAGCAGTTTATGGGGACTAGGAATGTTCGGCACAGATACGCAGTATTTT
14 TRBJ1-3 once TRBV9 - CASSDRVSGNTIYF TGTGCCAGCAGCGACAGGGTGTCCGGAAACACCATATATTTT
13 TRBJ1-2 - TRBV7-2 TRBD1 CASSHDRGYGYTF TGTGCCAGCAGCCATGACAGGGGATATGGCTACACCTTC
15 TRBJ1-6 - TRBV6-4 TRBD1 CASSLRGFDNSPLHF TGTGCCAGCAGCCTCAGGGGGTTTGATAATTCACCCCTCCACTTT
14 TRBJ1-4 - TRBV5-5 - CASSLEAGVGKLFF TGTGCCAGCAGCTTGGAGGCCGGGGTTGGAAAACTGTTTTTT
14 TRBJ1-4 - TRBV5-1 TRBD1 CASSLDRGDEKLFF TGCGCCAGCAGCTTGGACAGGGGGGATGAAAAACTGTTTTTT
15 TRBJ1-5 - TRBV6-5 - CASSSDWASNQPQHF TGTGCCAGCAGCTCCGATTGGGCTAGCAATCAGCCCCAGCATTTT
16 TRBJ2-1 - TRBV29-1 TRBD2 CSVLAEAGVVYNEQFF TGCAGCGTTCTTGCGGAAGCGGGAGTGGTATACAATGAGCAGTTCTTC
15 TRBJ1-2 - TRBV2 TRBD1 CASSRSTGTNYGYTF TGTGCCAGCAGTAGGTCGACAGGGACTAACTATGGCTACACCTTC
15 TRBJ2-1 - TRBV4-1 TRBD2 CASSQETSGRALPFF TGCGCCAGCAGCCAAGAGACTAGCGGGAGGGCCTTACCGTTCTTC
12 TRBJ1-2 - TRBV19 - CASTIGGLGYTF TGTGCCAGTACCATAGGAGGGCTAGGCTACACCTTC
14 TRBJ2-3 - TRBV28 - CASSPRASTDTQYF TGTGCCAGCAGTCCCAGGGCAAGCACAGATACGCAGTATTTT
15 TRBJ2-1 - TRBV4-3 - CASSQKTVTYNEQFF TGCGCCAGCAGCCAAAAGACAGTGACCTACAATGAGCAGTTCTTC
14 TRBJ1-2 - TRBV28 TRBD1 CASSITGDNYGYTF TGTGCCAGCAGTATTACAGGGGATAACTATGGCTACACCTTC
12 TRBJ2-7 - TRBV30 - CAWSHGVWEQYF TGTGCCTGGAGCCACGGGGTGTGGGAGCAGTACTTC
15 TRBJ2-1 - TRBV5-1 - CASSLTGSSYNEQFF TGCGCCAGCAGCTTGACAGGGAGCTCCTACAATGAGCAGTTCTTC
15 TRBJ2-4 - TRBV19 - CASSVREIAKNIQYF TGTGCCAGTAGTGTACGGGAAATAGCCAAAAACATTCAGTACTTC
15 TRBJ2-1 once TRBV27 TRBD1 CASSLSQGAGNEQFF TGTGCCAGCAGTTTATCCCAGGGGGCAGGGAATGAGCAGTTCTTC
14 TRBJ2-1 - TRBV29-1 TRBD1 CSVEKTGTYNEQFF TGCAGCGTTGAAAAGACAGGGACCTACAATGAGCAGTTCTTC
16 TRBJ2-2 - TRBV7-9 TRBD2 CASSWISGSGTGELFF TGTGCCAGCAGCTGGATCAGCGGGAGTGGCACCGGGGAGCTGTTTTTT
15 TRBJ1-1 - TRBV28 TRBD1 CASSKGQGGNTEAFF TGTGCCAGCAGTAAGGGACAGGGTGGTAACACTGAAGCTTTCTTT
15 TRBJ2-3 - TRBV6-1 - CASSDQGGVTDTQYF TGTGCCAGCAGTGACCAGGGGGGAGTCACAGATACGCAGTATTTT
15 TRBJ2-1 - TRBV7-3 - CASSLTSGIWNEQFF TGTGCCAGCAGCTTAACGTCAGGAATTTGGAATGAGCAGTTCTTC
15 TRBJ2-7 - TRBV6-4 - CASSDPRAGPYEQYF TGTGCCAGCAGTGACCCGAGGGCGGGACCCTACGAGCAGTACTTC
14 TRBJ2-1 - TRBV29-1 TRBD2 CSVASGGARNEQFF TGCAGCGTTGCTAGCGGGGGGGCCAGGAATGAGCAGTTCTTC
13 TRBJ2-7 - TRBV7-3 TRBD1 CASSIGTGFEQYF TGTGCCAGCAGCATCGGGACAGGGTTCGAGCAGTACTTC
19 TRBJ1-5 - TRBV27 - CASSSTRQVARVGNQPQHF TGTGCCAGCAGTTCTACACGACAGGTGGCAAGGGTCGGCAATCAGCCCCAGCATTTT
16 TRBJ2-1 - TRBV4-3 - CASRPSDSNSYNEQFF TGCGCCAGCAGACCATCGGACAGTAACTCTTACAATGAGCAGTTCTTC
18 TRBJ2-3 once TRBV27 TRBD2 CASSSPGKSGGVADTQYF TGTGCCAGCAGTTCTCCCGGGAAAAGCGGGGGAGTCGCAGATACGCAGTATTTT
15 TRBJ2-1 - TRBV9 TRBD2 CASSVRSGRVNEQFF TGTGCCAGCAGCGTAAGAAGCGGGAGGGTAAATGAGCAGTTCTTC
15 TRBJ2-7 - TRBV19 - CASSWGLRSSYEQYF TGTGCCAGTAGCTGGGGACTCAGGAGCTCCTACGAGCAGTACTTC
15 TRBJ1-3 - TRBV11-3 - CASSSGAAAGNTIYF TGTGCCAGCAGCTCGGGAGCGGCGGCCGGAAACACCATATATTTT
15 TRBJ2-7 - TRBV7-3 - CASSESSRSSYEQYF TGTGCCAGCAGCGAAAGCTCTAGGAGCTCCTACGAGCAGTACTTC
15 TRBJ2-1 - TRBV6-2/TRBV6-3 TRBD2 CASSYRSGRSDEQFF TGTGCCAGCAGTTACCGTAGCGGGAGGAGCGATGAGCAGTTCTTC
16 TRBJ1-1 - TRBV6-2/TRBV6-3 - CASSPLLQVMNTEAFF TGTGCCAGCAGTCCCCTCTTACAGGTCATGAACACTGAAGCTTTCTTT
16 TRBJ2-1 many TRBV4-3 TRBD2 CASSQDGTSAYNEQFF TGCGCCAGCAGCCAAGATGGGACTAGCGCCTACAATGAGCAGTTCTTC
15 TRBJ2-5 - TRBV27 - CASSLVPLSQETQYF TGTGCCAGCAGTTTGGTTCCTCTATCCCAAGAGACCCAGTACTTC
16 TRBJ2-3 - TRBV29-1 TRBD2 CSVVLAGPTSTDTQYF TGCAGCGTTGTACTAGCGGGGCCAACTAGCACAGATACGCAGTATTTT
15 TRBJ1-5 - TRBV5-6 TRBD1 CASSWGQGRGQPQHF TGTGCCAGCAGCTGGGGACAGGGAAGGGGTCAGCCCCAGCATTTT